This T cell receptor (beta chain) was found in a study of blood T cell repertoires in COVID-19. Those enrolled, adults aged roughly 18 to 89 years, came from about two dozen US areas. The study assigned cohorts using participant-reported clinical history. Method: immunoSEQ multiplex PCR; TCRdb's copy keeps in-frame clones and lacks some. The table has under 250,000 clones, 85% to 90% seen once. The CDR3 extends over 15 amino acids. Germline V gene lookup returns CDR1 MNHEY and CDR2 SVGAGI. The V and J ends lost 6 bases and 6 bases, in that order; junction bases with no gene match: 8. This chain joins TRBV6-5 and TRBJ2-3; 11 bases map to TRBD1. Sequenced input: PBMCs or T cells enriched from blood (not recorded which). The sequence was collected from a woman in her late teens or twenties in a cohort exposed to, infected with or recovered from COVID-19 (not recorded which). The CDR3 spells CASSNGQGAEDTQYF. In DNA, the CDR3 is TGTGCCAGCAGCAACGGACAGGGGGCTGAGGATACGCAGTATTTT.